This T cell receptor beta chain is drawn from a study of blood T cell repertoires in COVID-19. Authors' processing steps: Counts of nucleated cells, estimated from reference gene primer amplification, were obtained. Some clones are missing from TCRdb's copy, which holds only in-frame ones; the method was immunoSEQ multiplex PCR. The V and J calls and clone size are taken from that table; D and trimming were inferred from the DNA. The sample consists of about 370,000 clones, roughly 90% of them appearing once. Enrollees, about 18 to 95 years old, lived in approximately 24 US areas. Cohorts were assigned according to the clinical history that participants reported. The study counted Cohort 3 donors as recovered given two negative PCRs, clearance, or symptom resolution. V was pared by 3 bases and J by 1 base, with 12 bases between. The CDR3 is 15 residues long. Germline CDR1 and CDR2: LNHNV and YYDKDF (reference sequence).

This TCR was recovered from a woman in her 30s who had recovered from COVID-19. The sample taken for sequencing was PBMCs or T cells enriched from blood (not recorded which). The chain carries TRBV15 and TRBJ1-1; possible D gene TRBD1, 5 bases. The CDR3 DNA is TGTGCCACCAGCAGTAACCCCGACAGGAACACTGAAGCTTTCTTT. The encoded protein is CATSSNPDRNTEAFF.